This T cell receptor (beta chain) was sequenced in a study of early T cells in non-severe SARS-CoV-2 infection. Study at large: With bulk RNA from unsorted whole blood as input, sequencing yielded unpaired chains.

Concerning this clonotype: Its antigen is as yet unknown.

Overall study findings and caveats: There was a bias toward anti-spike CD8 responses in VDJdb matching, which missed private and CD4 specificities.

The TCR library protocol attached unique molecular identifiers to the individual cDNA molecules. TCRdb ran MiXCR on the 5' RACE reads and lists one entry per CDR3 protein. The sample yields 50,000 to 65,000 distinct CDR3 sequences, around 8.9% seen once. The clonotype comes from an adult who was a healthcare worker with PCR-confirmed SARS-CoV-2 infection or an uninfected control (not recorded which). The sequenced material came from whole blood.

The CDR3 sequence is CSARTSGADTQYF. DNA of the CDR3: TGCAGCGCGAGGACTAGCGGGGCGGATACGCAGTATTTT. V and J are TRBV29-1 and TRBJ2-3; TRBD2 aligns across 12 bases. The CDR3 spans 13 residues. The V gene's germline CDR1 is SQVTM and CDR2 ANQGSEA. J gave up 6 bases and V 7 bases, and 5 bases lay outside the gene matches.